A selection of T cell receptor beta chains follows, all from one sample in a study of T-cell memory formation after mild COVID-19. MiXCR was run by TCRdb on the 5' RACE reads, yielding one entry per CDR3 protein. The sample consists of 450,000 to 650,000 distinct CDR3 sequences, about a fifth of them appearing once. Sequenced sample: PBMCs or a T cell subset sorted from them (not recorded which). The receptors were gathered from an adult woman who had mild COVID-19 (a few samples of this study predate the infection). Cell type and time point are not known. Both conserved end residues are part of each CDR3. Fields, in order: D gene, J gene, V gene, clone size, CDR3 DNA, CDR3 protein. The D gene is left open where the match is weak. A row's size may be missing; if present it is once, few, many or a size class.

D gene: TRBD1
J gene: TRBJ2-3
V gene: TRBV18
clone size: once
CDR3 DNA: TGTGCCAGCTCACCAACACAGGGGGCCGTGCCCACAGATACGCAGTATTTT
CDR3 protein: CASSPTQGAVPTDTQYF

D gene: TRBD2
J gene: TRBJ2-7
V gene: TRBV7-2
clone size: .
CDR3 DNA: TGTGCCAGCAGCGGAGGGAGCGGGAGTGTGTACGAGCAGTACTTC
CDR3 protein: CASSGGSGSVYEQYF

D gene: .
J gene: TRBJ2-2
V gene: TRBV11-2
clone size: few
CDR3 DNA: TGTGCCAGCAGCTTAAATGGATACCTCACCGGGGAGCTGTTTTTT
CDR3 protein: CASSLNGYLTGELFF

D gene: .
J gene: TRBJ1-1
V gene: TRBV7-8
clone size: few
CDR3 DNA: TGTGCCAGCAGCCCCGGACGGTTCATGAACACTGAAGCTTTCTTT
CDR3 protein: CASSPGRFMNTEAFF

D gene: TRBD1
J gene: TRBJ1-2
V gene: TRBV7-9
clone size: .
CDR3 DNA: TGTGCCAGCAGCTTAAGTATGACAGGGGCCCCTGAGGGCTACACCTTC
CDR3 protein: CASSLSMTGAPEGYTF

D gene: .
J gene: TRBJ2-2
V gene: TRBV19
clone size: .
CDR3 DNA: TGTGCCAGTAGCAAAGACCCGATCAGGGGGGAGCTGTTTTTT
CDR3 protein: CASSKDPIRGELFF

D gene: TRBD1
J gene: TRBJ2-1
V gene: TRBV15
clone size: .
CDR3 DNA: TGTGCCACCAGCAGAGATCGGACAGGCTCCTACAATGAGCAGTTCTTC
CDR3 protein: CATSRDRTGSYNEQFF

D gene: TRBD1
J gene: TRBJ1-4
V gene: TRBV20-1
clone size: .
CDR3 DNA: TGCAGTGCTAGAGTCACAGGGGCAACTAATGAAAAACTGTTTTTT
CDR3 protein: CSARVTGATNEKLFF

D gene: TRBD1
J gene: TRBJ1-1
V gene: TRBV12-3/TRBV12-4
clone size: .
CDR3 DNA: TGTGCCAGCACCGTAACAGGGGACACTGAAGCTTTCTTT
CDR3 protein: CASTVTGDTEAFF

D gene: .
J gene: TRBJ2-7
V gene: TRBV6-5
clone size: once
CDR3 DNA: TGTGCCAGCAGTTATGGGACGGCTAGCTCCTACGAGCAGTACTTC
CDR3 protein: CASSYGTASSYEQYF

D gene: TRBD1
J gene: TRBJ1-1
V gene: TRBV6-5
clone size: few
CDR3 DNA: TGTGCCAGCAGTTACTCTATTCACAGGGGAGAAGCTTTCTTT
CDR3 protein: CASSYSIHRGEAFF

D gene: .
J gene: TRBJ2-5
V gene: TRBV7-8
clone size: many
CDR3 DNA: TGTGCCAGCAGCTTAGGGCCGGGACTCGCGACTTATCAAGAGACCCAGTACTTC
CDR3 protein: CASSLGPGLATYQETQYF

D gene: TRBD2
J gene: TRBJ2-1
V gene: TRBV20-1
clone size: few
CDR3 DNA: TGCAGTGCAAAACCCGGGACTAATATCTACAATGAGCAGTTCTTC
CDR3 protein: CSAKPGTNIYNEQFF

D gene: TRBD1
J gene: TRBJ2-7
V gene: TRBV7-9
clone size: few
CDR3 DNA: TGTGCCAGCAGCTCAGGGACAGGCCCGATGGGTTCCTACGAGCAGTACTTC
CDR3 protein: CASSSGTGPMGSYEQYF

D gene: .
J gene: TRBJ2-2
V gene: TRBV19
clone size: few
CDR3 DNA: TGTGCCAGTACTTCATACGGGGAGCTGTTTTTT
CDR3 protein: CASTSYGELFF

D gene: .
J gene: TRBJ1-2
V gene: TRBV28
clone size: .
CDR3 DNA: TGTGCCAGCTCGTGGGGCCGAGGCTACACCTTC
CDR3 protein: CASSWGRGYTF

D gene: .
J gene: TRBJ2-3
V gene: TRBV5-1
clone size: few
CDR3 DNA: TGCGCCAGCAGCTTGCTTCTTGGCGGTAGCACAGATACGCAGTATTTT
CDR3 protein: CASSLLLGGSTDTQYF

D gene: TRBD1
J gene: TRBJ1-1
V gene: TRBV9
clone size: .
CDR3 DNA: TGTGCCAGCAGCGTAAAGGGGGCTATGAGTACTGAAGCTTTCTTT
CDR3 protein: CASSVKGAMSTEAFF

D gene: TRBD1
J gene: TRBJ1-2
V gene: TRBV12-3/TRBV12-4
clone size: few
CDR3 DNA: TGTGCCAGCAGTTTAAGGCGACAGGGGGCAAGGGGCTACACCTTC
CDR3 protein: CASSLRRQGARGYTF

D gene: .
J gene: TRBJ2-1
V gene: TRBV24-1
clone size: few
CDR3 DNA: TGTGCCACCAGTGACCCGGGCCTTAATCCAAATGAGCAGTTCTTC
CDR3 protein: CATSDPGLNPNEQFF

D gene: TRBD2
J gene: TRBJ2-1
V gene: TRBV4-3
clone size: .
CDR3 DNA: TGCGCCAGCAGCCAAGACTCTAGCGGACCCTACAATGAGCAGTTCTTC
CDR3 protein: CASSQDSSGPYNEQFF

D gene: .
J gene: TRBJ1-4
V gene: TRBV5-1
clone size: .
CDR3 DNA: TGCGCCAGACATTGGGGAAGGGCTTGTGAAAAACTGTTTTTT
CDR3 protein: CARHWGRACEKLFF

D gene: TRBD1
J gene: TRBJ2-7
V gene: TRBV20-1
clone size: .
CDR3 DNA: TGCAGTGCTTTGGCAGGGGGCGACGAGCAGTACTTC
CDR3 protein: CSALAGGDEQYF

D gene: .
J gene: TRBJ1-2
V gene: TRBV6-4
clone size: .
CDR3 DNA: TGTGCCACCAGTACAGGTCGGGATGGCTACACCTTC
CDR3 protein: CATSTGRDGYTF

D gene: TRBD1
J gene: TRBJ2-7
V gene: TRBV18
clone size: few
CDR3 DNA: TGTGCCACCACCGGACAGGGTAAGCACGAGCAGTACTTC
CDR3 protein: CATTGQGKHEQYF

D gene: .
J gene: TRBJ2-1
V gene: TRBV5-4
clone size: .
CDR3 DNA: TGTGCCAGCAGCGCGGGTTCCTCCATCTCCCGGGATGAGCAGTTCTTC
CDR3 protein: CASSAGSSISRDEQFF

D gene: .
J gene: TRBJ2-5
V gene: TRBV29-1
clone size: .
CDR3 DNA: TGCAGCGTTGAAGATCATTGGCGGGGCCAAGAGACCCAGTACTTC
CDR3 protein: CSVEDHWRGQETQYF

D gene: .
J gene: TRBJ2-2
V gene: TRBV12-3/TRBV12-4
clone size: .
CDR3 DNA: TGTGCCAGCAGCCCCGGGACACGAAGTCACACCGGGGAGCTGTTTTTT
CDR3 protein: CASSPGTRSHTGELFF

D gene: TRBD2
J gene: TRBJ2-7
V gene: TRBV7-8
clone size: .
CDR3 DNA: TGTGCCAGCAGCTTAGGATACCCGAGTACTAGCGGGGTCCTCCACGAGCAGTACTTC
CDR3 protein: CASSLGYPSTSGVLHEQYF

D gene: .
J gene: TRBJ1-1
V gene: TRBV12-3/TRBV12-4
clone size: .
CDR3 DNA: TGTGCCAGCAGTTTAGCGCTTCGTAGTTCTGGAGTTGAAGCTTTCTTT
CDR3 protein: CASSLALRSSGVEAFF

D gene: TRBD2
J gene: TRBJ2-1
V gene: TRBV20-1
clone size: .
CDR3 DNA: TGCAGCGCTCCGGTGTTAGCGGGAGCCAATGAGCAGTTCTTC
CDR3 protein: CSAPVLAGANEQFF

D gene: .
J gene: TRBJ1-5
V gene: TRBV7-2
clone size: .
CDR3 DNA: TGTGCCAGCAGCTCGGGAAGTTACGGCAATCAGCCCCAGCATTTT
CDR3 protein: CASSSGSYGNQPQHF

D gene: .
J gene: TRBJ2-6
V gene: TRBV20-1
clone size: .
CDR3 DNA: TGCAGTGCCATCCGGGACGGAAGCTCTGGGGCCAACGTCCTGACTTTC
CDR3 protein: CSAIRDGSSGANVLTF